This T cell receptor beta chain derives from a study of cytomegalovirus exposure and HLA in healthy donors. Study summary: Among over 300 genotyped donors, approximately 80% fell in the Caucasian-associated ancestry cluster.

The PCR used 60 Vbeta and 13 Jbeta primers. Profiled with immunoSEQ multiplex PCR; TCRdb holds only in-frame clones, not every one. Of more than 150,000 clones in the sample, roughly four fifths are singletons; the top ten hold about 1.6%. This clone came up a few times. The sequencing sample was made of PBMCs. This TCR was recovered from a man aged 40-55 years in good health and CMV-seronegative.

The CDR3 DNA reads TGCGCCAGCAGCCAAGAGAGGGGAGGGCGGCCCCAGCATTTT. This translates into CASSQERGGRPQHF. J is TRBJ1-5 and V is TRBV4-1, with D possibly TRBD1 on 5 matching bases. Germline lookup yields CDR1 MGHRA and CDR2 YSYEKL. Trimming pared 0 bases from V and 9 bases from J, leaving 12 bases between. The CDR3 runs 14 residues.